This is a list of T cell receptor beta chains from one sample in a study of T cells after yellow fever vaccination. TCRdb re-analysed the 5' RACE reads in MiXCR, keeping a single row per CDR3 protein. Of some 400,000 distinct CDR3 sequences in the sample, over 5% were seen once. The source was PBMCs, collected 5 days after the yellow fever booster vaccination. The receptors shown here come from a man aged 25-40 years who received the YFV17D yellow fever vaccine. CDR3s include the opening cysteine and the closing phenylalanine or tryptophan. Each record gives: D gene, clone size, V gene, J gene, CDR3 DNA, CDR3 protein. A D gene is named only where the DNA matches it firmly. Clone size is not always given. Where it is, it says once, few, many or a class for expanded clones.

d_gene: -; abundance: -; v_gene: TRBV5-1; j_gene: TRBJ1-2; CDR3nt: TGCGCCAGCAGCTCGGGGACGGCTACGGGCCAAGGGGGCTACACCTTC; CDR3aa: CASSSGTATGQGGYTF
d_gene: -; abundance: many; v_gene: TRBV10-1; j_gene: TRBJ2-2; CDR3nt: TGCGCCAGCAGTGCAGGCGGGTGGAACACCGGGGAGCTGTTTTTT; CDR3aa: CASSAGGWNTGELFF
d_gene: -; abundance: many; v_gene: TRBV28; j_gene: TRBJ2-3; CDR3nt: TGTGCCAGCAGAGGATTGGGATCAGATACGCAGTATTTT; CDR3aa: CASRGLGSDTQYF
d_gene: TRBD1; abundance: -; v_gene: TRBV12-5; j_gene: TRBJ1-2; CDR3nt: TGTGCTAGTGGGTCGTACGGACAGGGGAACTATGGCTACACCTTC; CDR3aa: CASGSYGQGNYGYTF
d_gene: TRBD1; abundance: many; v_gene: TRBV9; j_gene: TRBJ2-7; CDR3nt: TGTGCCAGCAGCACGGGACAGGCCGCCGGGGACGAGCAGTACTTC; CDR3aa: CASSTGQAAGDEQYF
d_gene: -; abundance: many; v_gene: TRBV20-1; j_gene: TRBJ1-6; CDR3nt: TGCAGTGCTAGTGACGAGTTTTCACCCCTCCACTTT; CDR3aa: CSASDEFSPLHF
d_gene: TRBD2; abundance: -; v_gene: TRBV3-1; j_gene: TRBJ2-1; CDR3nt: TGTGCCACCTCCCAAGTCGGAGCTAGCGGGAGGGCCGGGTACAATGAGCAGTTCTTC; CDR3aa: CATSQVGASGRAGYNEQFF
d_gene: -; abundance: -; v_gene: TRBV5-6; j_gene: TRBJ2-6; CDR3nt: TGTGCCAGCAAAGGGGAACCCTCTGGGGCCAACGTCCTGACTTTC; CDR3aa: CASKGEPSGANVLTF
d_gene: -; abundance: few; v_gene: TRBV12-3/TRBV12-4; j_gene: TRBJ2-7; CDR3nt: TGTGCCAGCAGTTTATGGGACCGGCCCGAGCAGTACTTC; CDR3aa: CASSLWDRPEQYF
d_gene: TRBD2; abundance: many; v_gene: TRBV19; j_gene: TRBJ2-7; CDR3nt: TGTGCCAGTAGACTCCAGACTAGCGGGTTATACGAGCAGTACTTC; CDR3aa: CASRLQTSGLYEQYF
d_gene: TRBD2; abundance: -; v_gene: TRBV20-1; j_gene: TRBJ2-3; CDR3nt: TGCAGTGCTATCAGCCTAGCGGGAGTTTCAGATACGCAGTATTTT; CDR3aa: CSAISLAGVSDTQYF
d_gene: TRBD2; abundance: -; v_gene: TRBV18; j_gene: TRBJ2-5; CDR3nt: TGTGCCAGCTCACCACTTTCATCAACTAGCGGGATCGAGACCCAGTACTTC; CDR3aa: CASSPLSSTSGIETQYF
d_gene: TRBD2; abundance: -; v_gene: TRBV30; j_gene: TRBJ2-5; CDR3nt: TGTGCCTGGAGTCCAGCGGGAGCAGAGACCCAGTACTTC; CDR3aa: CAWSPAGAETQYF
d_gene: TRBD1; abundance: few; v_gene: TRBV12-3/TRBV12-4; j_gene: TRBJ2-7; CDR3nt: TGTGCCAGCAGTTTACCCGGGACAGGGTTCTACGAGCAGTACTTC; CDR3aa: CASSLPGTGFYEQYF
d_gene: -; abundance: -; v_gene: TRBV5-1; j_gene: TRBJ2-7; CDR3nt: TGCGCCAGCAGCTCCCTGGACAGTCCGTCGGGGGAGCAGTACTTC; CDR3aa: CASSSLDSPSGEQYF
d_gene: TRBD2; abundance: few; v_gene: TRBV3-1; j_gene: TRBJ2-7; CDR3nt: TGTGCCAGCAGCCAAGATTCGGGGACTAGCTCCTACGAGCAGTACTTC; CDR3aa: CASSQDSGTSSYEQYF
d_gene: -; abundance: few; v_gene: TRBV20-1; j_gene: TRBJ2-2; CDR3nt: TGCAGTGCTAGAGTAATCACCGGGGAGCTGTTTTTT; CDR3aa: CSARVITGELFF
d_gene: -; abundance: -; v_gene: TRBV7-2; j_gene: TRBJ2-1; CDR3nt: TGTGCCAGCAGCTTAGCGGCCCAGCGGGAGCAGTTCTTC; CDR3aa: CASSLAAQREQFF
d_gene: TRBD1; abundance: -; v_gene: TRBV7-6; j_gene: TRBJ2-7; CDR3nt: TGTGCCAGCGGCTTAGGATCGGGTAGACAGGGGGCTAACGAGCAGTACTTC; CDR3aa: CASGLGSGRQGANEQYF
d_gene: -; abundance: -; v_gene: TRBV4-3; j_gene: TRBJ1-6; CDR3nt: TGCGCCAGCAGCCAAGGTGGGGTTTATAATTCACCCCTCCACTTT; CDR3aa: CASSQGGVYNSPLHF
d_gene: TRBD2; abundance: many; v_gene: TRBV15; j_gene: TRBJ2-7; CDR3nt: TGTGCCACCAGCAAAACAGCGGGGCCTCAGTACTTC; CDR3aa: CATSKTAGPQYF
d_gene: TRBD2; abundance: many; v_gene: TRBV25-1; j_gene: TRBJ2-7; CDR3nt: TGTGCCAGCAGTAAGGGACTAGCGGGAGGGCTTGAGCAGTACTTC; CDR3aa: CASSKGLAGGLEQYF
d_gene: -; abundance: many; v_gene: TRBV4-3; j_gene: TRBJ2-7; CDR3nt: TGCGCCAGCTCCTCAGGGGGGGCCGAGCAGTACTTC; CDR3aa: CASSSGGAEQYF
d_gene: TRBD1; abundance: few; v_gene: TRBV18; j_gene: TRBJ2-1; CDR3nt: TGTGCCAGCTCACCAACCGGGACAGACTACAATGAGCAGTTCTTC; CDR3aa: CASSPTGTDYNEQFF
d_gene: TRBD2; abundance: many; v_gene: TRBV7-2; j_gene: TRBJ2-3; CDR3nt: TGTGCCAGCAGCGCACTAGCGGGAGTACGTACAGATACGCAGTATTTT; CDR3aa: CASSALAGVRTDTQYF
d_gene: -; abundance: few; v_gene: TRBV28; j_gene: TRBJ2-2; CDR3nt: TGTGCCAGCAACAGCCGGGCCCCGTACACCGGGGAGCTGTTTTTT; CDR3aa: CASNSRAPYTGELFF
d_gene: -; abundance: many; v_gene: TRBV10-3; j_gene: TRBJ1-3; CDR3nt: TGTGCCATCAGTCGTGAAAGCTCTGGAAACACCATATATTTT; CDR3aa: CAISRESSGNTIYF
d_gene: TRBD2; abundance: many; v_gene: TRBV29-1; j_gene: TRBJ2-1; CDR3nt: TGCAGCGTTGATGCGGTAGCGGGAAACAATGAGCAGTTCTTC; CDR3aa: CSVDAVAGNNEQFF
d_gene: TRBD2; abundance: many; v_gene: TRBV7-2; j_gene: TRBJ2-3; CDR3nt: TGTGCCAGCAGCCCCGGACTAGCTAACACAGATACGCAGTATTTT; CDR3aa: CASSPGLANTDTQYF
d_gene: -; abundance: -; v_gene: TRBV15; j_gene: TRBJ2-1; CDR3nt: TGTGCCACCAGCAGAGTCGGAGACAGTTCTAATGAGCAGTTCTTC; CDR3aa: CATSRVGDSSNEQFF
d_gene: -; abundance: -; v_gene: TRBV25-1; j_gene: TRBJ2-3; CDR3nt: TGTGCCAGCAGCCCCCCCCGACCTAGAGGTCTCACGGAGGATACGCAGTATTTT; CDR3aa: CASSPPRPRGLTEDTQYF
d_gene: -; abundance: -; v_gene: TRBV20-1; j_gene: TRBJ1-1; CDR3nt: TGCTGCGCGCCCGAACACACGGGGGGCGGGAACACTGAAGCTTTCTTT; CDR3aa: CCAPEHTGGGNTEAFF
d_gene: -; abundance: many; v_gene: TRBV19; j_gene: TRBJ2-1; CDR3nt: TGTGCCAGTAGTATCTTGGGATTGGATGAGCAGTTCTTC; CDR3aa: CASSILGLDEQFF
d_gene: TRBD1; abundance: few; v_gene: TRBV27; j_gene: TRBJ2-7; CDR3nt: TGTGCCAGCAGCCCCGGGACAGGGACGATCTACGAGCAGTACTTC; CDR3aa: CASSPGTGTIYEQYF
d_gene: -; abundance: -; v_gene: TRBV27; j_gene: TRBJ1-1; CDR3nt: TGTGCCAGCAGGCCCTCCCCAGGTGGGAACACTGAAGCTTTCTTT; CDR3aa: CASRPSPGGNTEAFF
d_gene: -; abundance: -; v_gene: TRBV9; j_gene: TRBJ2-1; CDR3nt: TGTGCCAGCGGGGCCAGCGGCTCCTACAATGAGCAGTTCTTC; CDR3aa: CASGASGSYNEQFF
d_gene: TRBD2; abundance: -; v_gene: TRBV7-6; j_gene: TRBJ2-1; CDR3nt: TGTGCCAGCAGCGTCGTAGCGGGGATGAATGAGCAGTTCTTC; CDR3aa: CASSVVAGMNEQFF
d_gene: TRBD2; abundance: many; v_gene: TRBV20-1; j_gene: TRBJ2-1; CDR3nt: TGCAGTGCTATCCGGGACTACTCCTACAATGAGCAGTTCTTC; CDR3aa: CSAIRDYSYNEQFF
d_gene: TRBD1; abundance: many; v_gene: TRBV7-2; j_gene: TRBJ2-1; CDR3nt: TGTGCCAGCAGCTTCCCGGGACAGGGAGGGTTATACAATGAGCAGTTCTTC; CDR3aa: CASSFPGQGGLYNEQFF
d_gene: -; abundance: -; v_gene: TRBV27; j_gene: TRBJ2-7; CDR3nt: TGTGCCAGCAGTTTGACAGATGGCCTCGAGCAGTACTTC; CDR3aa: CASSLTDGLEQYF
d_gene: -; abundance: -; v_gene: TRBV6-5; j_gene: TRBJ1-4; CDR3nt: TGTGCCAGCAGTTATGGGCCTGCAACTAATGAAAAACTGTTTTTT; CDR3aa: CASSYGPATNEKLFF
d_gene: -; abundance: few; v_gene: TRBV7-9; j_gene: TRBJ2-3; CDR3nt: TGTGCCAGCAGCTCGGACAGGGAGGGCCCAGATACGCAGTATTTT; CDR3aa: CASSSDREGPDTQYF
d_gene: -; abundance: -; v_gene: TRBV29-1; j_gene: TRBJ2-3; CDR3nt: TGCAGCGTTGGGAGGGCAAAGACCACAGATACGCAGTATTTT; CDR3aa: CSVGRAKTTDTQYF
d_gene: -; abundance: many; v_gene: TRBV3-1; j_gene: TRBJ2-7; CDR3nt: TGTGCCAGCAGCCAGGCGCCAGACTACGAGCAGTACTTC; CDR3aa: CASSQAPDYEQYF
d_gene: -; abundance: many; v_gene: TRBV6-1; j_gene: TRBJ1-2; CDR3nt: TGTGCCAGCAGCCAGGGCTTTAACTATGGCTACACCTTC; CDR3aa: CASSQGFNYGYTF
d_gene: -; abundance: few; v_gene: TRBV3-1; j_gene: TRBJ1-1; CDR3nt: TGTGCCAGCACTCGAGGCAGAAACACTGAAGCTTTCTTT; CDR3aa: CASTRGRNTEAFF
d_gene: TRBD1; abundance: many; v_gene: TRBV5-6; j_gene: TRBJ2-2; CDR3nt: TGTGCCAGCAGCTGGGGACAGGGGGACACCGGGGAGCTGTTTTTT; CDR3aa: CASSWGQGDTGELFF
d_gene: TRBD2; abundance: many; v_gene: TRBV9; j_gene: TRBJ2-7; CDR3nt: TGTGCCAGCAGCGCCAGCGGGATCGAGCAGTACTTC; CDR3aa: CASSASGIEQYF
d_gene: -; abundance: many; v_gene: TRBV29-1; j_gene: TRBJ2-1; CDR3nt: TGCAGCGTCATCTCCAGGGTCAATGAGCAGTTCTTC; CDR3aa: CSVISRVNEQFF
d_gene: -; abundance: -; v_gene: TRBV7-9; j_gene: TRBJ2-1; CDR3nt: TGTGCCAGCAGCTTGTCACTGAAGGGCGATGAGCAGTTCTTC; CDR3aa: CASSLSLKGDEQFF
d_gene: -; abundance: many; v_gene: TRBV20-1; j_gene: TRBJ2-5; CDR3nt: TGCAGTGCTAGTCTGTCCGGACAAGAGACCCAGTACTTC; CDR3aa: CSASLSGQETQYF
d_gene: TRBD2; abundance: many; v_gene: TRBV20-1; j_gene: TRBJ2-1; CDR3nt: TGCAGTGCCCGGAGACTAGCGGGACACAATGAGCAGTTCTTC; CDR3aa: CSARRLAGHNEQFF
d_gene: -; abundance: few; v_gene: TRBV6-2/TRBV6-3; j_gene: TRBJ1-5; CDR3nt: TGTGCCTGCACCGGGACACTTAGCAATCAGCCCCAGCATTTT; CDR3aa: CACTGTLSNQPQHF
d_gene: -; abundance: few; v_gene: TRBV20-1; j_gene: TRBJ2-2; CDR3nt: TGCAGTGCTAGTGACACTCTCTGGACCGGGGAGCTGTTTTTT; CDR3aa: CSASDTLWTGELFF
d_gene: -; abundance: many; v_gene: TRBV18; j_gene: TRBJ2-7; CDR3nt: TGTGCCAGCTCACCGGGGACAACGGGGGGCGAGCAGTACTTC; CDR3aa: CASSPGTTGGEQYF
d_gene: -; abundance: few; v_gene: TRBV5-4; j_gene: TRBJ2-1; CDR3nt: TGTGCCAGCAGCTTGGGGGACCAGTCCTACAATGAGCAGTTCTTC; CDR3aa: CASSLGDQSYNEQFF
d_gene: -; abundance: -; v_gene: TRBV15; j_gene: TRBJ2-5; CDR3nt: TGTGCCACCAGCGCCCGACTTCAAGAGACCCAGTACTTC; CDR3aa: CATSARLQETQYF
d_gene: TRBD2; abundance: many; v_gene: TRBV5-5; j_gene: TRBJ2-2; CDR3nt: TGTGCCAGCAGCTTACTCGGGAGGGGTACCGGGGAGCTGTTTTTT; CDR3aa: CASSLLGRGTGELFF
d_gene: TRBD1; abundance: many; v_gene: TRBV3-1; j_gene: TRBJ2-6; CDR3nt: TGTGCCAGCAGCCAACGACCGGGACAGGGCGCTGGGGCCAACGTCCTGACTTTC; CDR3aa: CASSQRPGQGAGANVLTF
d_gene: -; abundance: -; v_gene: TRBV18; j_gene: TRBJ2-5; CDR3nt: TGTGCCAGCTCACCGCCTTCGGTCTTTAAAGAGACCCAGTACTTC; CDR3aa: CASSPPSVFKETQYF